This entry lists 2 T cell receptor beta chains sequenced from one sample in a study of blood T cell repertoires in COVID-19 (TCRdb year 2020). The library was built by means of the immunoSEQ multiplex PCR assay. TCRdb retrieved this table from immuneACCESS and kept in-frame rearrangements only. Not all clones are present; in checked studies, unresolved V genes account for under half, and no reason is known for the remainder. The sample includes 100,000 to 120,000 clones, with less than 90% observed a single time. Of the sample, about 3.8% is held by the ten largest clones. Sequencing was carried out using peripheral blood. The receptors come from a man between 50 and 59 years old with acute or convalescent COVID-19.

Only one count was recorded for this clone. The gene calls are TRBV18 and TRBJ1-2, with D maybe TRBD1 (6 bases). The length of the CDR3 is 13 residues. CDR1 KGHSH and CDR2 LQKENI come from the germline V gene. Trimming removed 0 bases from V and 8 bases from J, with 10 bases in between. The CDR3 is CASSPPAGDGYTF. CDR3 bases: TGTGCCAGCTCACCACCGGCAGGGGACGGCTACACCTTC.

The V and J genes are TRBV6-5 and TRBJ2-5; the match to TRBD2 covers 8 bases. The CDR3 is 15 amino acids. Per germline, CDR1 MNHEY and CDR2 SVGAGI. The ends lost 0 bases at V and 2 bases at J; junction bases unmatched: 2. This CDR3 is CASSYSAGGQETQYF. The CDR3 nucleotides are TGTGCCAGCAGTTACTCGGCGGGGGGACAAGAGACCCAGTACTTC.